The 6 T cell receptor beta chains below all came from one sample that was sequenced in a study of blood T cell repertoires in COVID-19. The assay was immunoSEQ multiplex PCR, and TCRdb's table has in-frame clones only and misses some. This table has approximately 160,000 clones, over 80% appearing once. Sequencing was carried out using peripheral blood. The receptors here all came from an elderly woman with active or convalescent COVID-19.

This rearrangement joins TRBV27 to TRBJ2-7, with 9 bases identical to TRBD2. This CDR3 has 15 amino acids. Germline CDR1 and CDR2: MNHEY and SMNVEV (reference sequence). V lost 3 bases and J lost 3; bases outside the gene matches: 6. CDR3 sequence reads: CASSFSRGGHYEQYF. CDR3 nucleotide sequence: TGTGCCAGCAGTTTCTCGCGGGGGGGCCACTACGAGCAGTACTTC.

CDR3 protein: CSVSLADTQYF. The CDR3 nucleotides are TGCAGCGTTTCCCTCGCAGATACGCAGTATTTT. This chain uses TRBV29-1 with TRBJ2-3, with D unclear. V lost 5 bases to trimming and J lost 4 bases, with 7 bases between them. This CDR3 has 11 amino acids. CDR1 is SQVTM, CDR2 ANQGSEA, per germline.

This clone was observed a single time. CDR3 nucleotides: TGTGCCAGCAGTTTTAATTCGGGACAGGGACCCTACGAGCAGTACTTC. This sequence encodes CASSFNSGQGPYEQYF. The V gene is TRBV6-5, the J gene TRBJ2-7; 9 bases map to TRBD1. The V and J ends lost 4 bases and 2 bases, in that order; junction bases with no gene match: 9. The CDR3 sequence is 16 residues long. Germline V gene sequence: CDR1 MNHEY, CDR2 SVGAGI.

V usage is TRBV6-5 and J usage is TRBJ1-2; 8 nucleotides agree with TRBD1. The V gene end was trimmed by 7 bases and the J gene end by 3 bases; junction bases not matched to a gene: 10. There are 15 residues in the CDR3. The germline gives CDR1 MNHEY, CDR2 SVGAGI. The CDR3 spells CASKFSVTGDYGYTF. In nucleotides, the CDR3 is TGTGCCAGCAAGTTCTCCGTGACAGGGGACTATGGCTACACCTTC.

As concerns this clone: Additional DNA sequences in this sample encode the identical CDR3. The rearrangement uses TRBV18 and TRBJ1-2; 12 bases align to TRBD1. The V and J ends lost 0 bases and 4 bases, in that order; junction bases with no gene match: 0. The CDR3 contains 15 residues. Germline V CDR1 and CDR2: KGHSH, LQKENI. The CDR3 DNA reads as TGTGCCAGCTCACCACCGGGACAGGGGGCCTATGGCTACACCTTC. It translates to CASSPPGQGAYGYTF.

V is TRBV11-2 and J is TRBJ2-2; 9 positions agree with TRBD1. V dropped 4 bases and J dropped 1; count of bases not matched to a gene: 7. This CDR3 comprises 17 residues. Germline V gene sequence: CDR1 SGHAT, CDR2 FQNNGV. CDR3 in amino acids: CASSSITGGWNTGELFF. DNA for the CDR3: TGTGCCAGCAGCTCCATAACAGGGGGCTGGAACACCGGGGAGCTGTTTTTT.